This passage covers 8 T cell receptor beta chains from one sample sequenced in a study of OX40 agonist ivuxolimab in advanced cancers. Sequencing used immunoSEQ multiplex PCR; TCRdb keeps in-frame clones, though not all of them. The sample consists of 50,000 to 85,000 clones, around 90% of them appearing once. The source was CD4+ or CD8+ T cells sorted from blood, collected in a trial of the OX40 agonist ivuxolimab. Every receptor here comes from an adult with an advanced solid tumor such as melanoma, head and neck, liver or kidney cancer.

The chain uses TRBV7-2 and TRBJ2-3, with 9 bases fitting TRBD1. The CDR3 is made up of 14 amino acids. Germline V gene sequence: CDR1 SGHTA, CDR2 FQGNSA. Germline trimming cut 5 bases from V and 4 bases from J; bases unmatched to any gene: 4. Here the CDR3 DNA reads TGTGCCAGCAGCATTGGGACAGGGTCAGATACGCAGTATTTT. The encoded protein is CASSIGTGSDTQYF.

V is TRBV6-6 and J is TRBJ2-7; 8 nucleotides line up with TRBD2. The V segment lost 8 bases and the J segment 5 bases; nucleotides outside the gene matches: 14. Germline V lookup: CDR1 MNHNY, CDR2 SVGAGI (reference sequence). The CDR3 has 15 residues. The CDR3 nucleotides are TGTGCCAGCTGTCGAGCGGGAGTCTCCCCCCACGAGCAGTACTTC. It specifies CASCRAGVSPHEQYF.

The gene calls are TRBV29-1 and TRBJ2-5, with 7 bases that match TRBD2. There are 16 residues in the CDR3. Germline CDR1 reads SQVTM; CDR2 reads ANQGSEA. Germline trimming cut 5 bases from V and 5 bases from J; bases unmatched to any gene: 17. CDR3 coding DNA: TGCAGCGTTAGGTTACTAGCGTTTTCCTCCGCCGAGACCCAGTACTTC. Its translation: CSVRLLAFSSAETQYF.

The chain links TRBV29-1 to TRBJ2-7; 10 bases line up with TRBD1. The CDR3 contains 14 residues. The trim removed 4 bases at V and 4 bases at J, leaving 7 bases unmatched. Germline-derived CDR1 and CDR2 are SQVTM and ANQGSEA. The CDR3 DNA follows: TGCAGCGTTGTAAGGGACAGGGGTCGGTACGAGCAGTACTTC. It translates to CSVVRDRGRYEQYF.

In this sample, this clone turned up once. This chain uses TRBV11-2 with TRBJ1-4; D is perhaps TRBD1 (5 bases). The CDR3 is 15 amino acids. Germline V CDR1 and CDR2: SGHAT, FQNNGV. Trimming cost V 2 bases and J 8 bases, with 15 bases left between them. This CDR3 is CASSLSRQGGEKLFF. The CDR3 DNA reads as TGTGCCAGCAGCTTAAGTCGGCAGGGAGGAGAAAAACTGTTTTTT.

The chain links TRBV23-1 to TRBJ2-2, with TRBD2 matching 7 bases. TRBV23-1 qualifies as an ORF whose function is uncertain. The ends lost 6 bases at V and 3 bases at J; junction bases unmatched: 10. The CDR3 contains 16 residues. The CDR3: CASSTQGREDTGELFF. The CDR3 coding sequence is TGCGCCAGCAGCACCCAGGGACGGGAGGACACCGGGGAGCTGTTTTTT.

DNA for the CDR3: TGCGCCAGCAGCTTGACAGATCCAACTAATGAAAAACTGTTTTTT. It encodes CASSLTDPTNEKLFF. The J gene is TRBJ1-4, the V gene TRBV5-1; D is uncertain. Trimming cost V 1 base and J 0 bases, with 7 bases left between them. The CDR3 is 15 residues long. Germline CDR1 and CDR2: SGHRS and YFSETQ.

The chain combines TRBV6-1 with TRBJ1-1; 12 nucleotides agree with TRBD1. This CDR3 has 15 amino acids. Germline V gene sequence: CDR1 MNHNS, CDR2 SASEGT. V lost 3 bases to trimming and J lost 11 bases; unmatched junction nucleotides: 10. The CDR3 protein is CASSDSGQGAVAAFF. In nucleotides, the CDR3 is TGTGCCAGCAGTGATTCGGGACAGGGGGCAGTCGCGGCTTTCTTT.